One T cell receptor beta chain is described in this entry. The data are from a study of blood T cell repertoires in COVID-19. Turning to the study itself: PBMCs, B-cell-depleted T cells, or T cells were the source of the cDNA or gDNA that made up the material.

Trimming removed 1 base from V and 6 bases from J, with 13 bases in between. The CDR3 consists of 14 residues. Germline V gene data show CDR1 as MNHEY and CDR2 as SVGEGT. Authors' data handling: Reference gene primer amplification yielded estimated nucleated cell counts. The repertoire was sequenced with immunoSEQ multiplex PCR; TCRdb's copy has only in-frame clones and lacks some. The DNA was the basis for D and trimming; V, J and clone size are from that table. The sample has about 55,000 clones, roughly four fifths seen once; the top ten hold about 1.8%. Sequenced material: peripheral blood. V and J are TRBV6-2 or TRBV6-3 and TRBJ2-7; tentative D call: TRBD2 (6 bases). This clonotype originated in a woman aged 60 to 75 with acute or convalescent COVID-19. The CDR3 nucleotides are TGTGCCAGCAGTTACTATGGGACTTCGGGCGAGCAGTACTTC. It translates to CASSYYGTSGEQYF.